This is a list of T cell receptor beta chains from one sample in a study of OX40 agonist ivuxolimab in advanced cancers. Sequencing used immunoSEQ multiplex PCR; TCRdb keeps in-frame clones, though not all of them. The top ten hold 0.77% of the sample, which has approximately 50,000 clones, 70% to 90% seen once. This sample comprised CD4+ or CD8+ T cells sorted from blood, obtained in a trial of the OX40 agonist ivuxolimab. The receptors were sampled from an adult with an advanced solid tumor such as melanoma, head and neck, liver or kidney cancer. The CDR3 runs from the conserved cysteine through the conserved F or W. The D gene is left open where the match is weak. Some rows mark clone size as missing; the rest say once, few, many or name a class of expanded clone.

TRBJ1-1	TRBV5-1	16	.	.	CASSAGQTSLNTEAFF	TGCGCCAGCAGCGCCGGACAGACCTCTCTGAACACTGAAGCTTTCTTT
TRBJ1-2	TRBV30	13	.	.	CAYTLGANYGYTF	TGTGCCTATACTTTGGGGGCGAACTATGGCTACACCTTC
TRBJ2-3	TRBV5-6	15	.	.	CASSTTGAGTDTQYF	TGTGCCAGCAGCACAACAGGGGCGGGGACAGATACGCAGTATTTT
TRBJ1-2	TRBV4-2	14	.	.	CASSLGGAGYGYTF	TGTGCCAGCAGCTTGGGAGGGGCTGGATATGGCTACACCTTC
TRBJ1-6	TRBV7-6	13	.	.	CASSPRQNSPLHF	TGTGCCAGCAGCCCCAGACAGAATTCACCCCTCCACTTT
TRBJ2-2	TRBV5-1	15	.	.	CASSLGAANTGELFF	TGCGCCAGCAGCTTGGGGGCGGCTAACACCGGGGAGCTGTTTTTT
TRBJ1-2	TRBV6-6	15	.	.	CASSYSTRHNYGYTF	TGTGCCAGCAGTTACTCGACCAGGCATAACTATGGCTACACCTTC
TRBJ2-4	TRBV6-1	15	.	.	CASSGQPEAKNIQYF	TGTGCCAGCAGTGGGCAACCAGAAGCCAAAAACATTCAGTACTTC
TRBJ2-7	TRBV6-6	13	TRBD1	.	CASSADRASEQYF	TGTGCCAGCAGTGCCGACAGGGCCAGCGAGCAGTACTTC
TRBJ1-4	TRBV5-1	15	TRBD1	.	CASSPRQGLDEKLFF	TGCGCCAGCAGCCCACGACAGGGGTTGGATGAAAAACTGTTTTTT
TRBJ1-2	TRBV27	13	.	.	CASSSTGSTGYTF	TGTGCCAGCAGCTCCACAGGGTCGACTGGCTACACCTTC
TRBJ2-7	TRBV6-5	14	.	.	CASSYSAGTYEQYF	TGTGCCAGCAGTTACTCTGCAGGGACCTACGAGCAGTACTTC
TRBJ2-1	TRBV19	15	TRBD2	.	CASSIPASGYNEQFF	TGTGCCAGTAGTATCCCGGCTAGCGGATACAATGAGCAGTTCTTC
TRBJ1-5	TRBV27	15	.	.	CASSLGRAPDQPQHF	TGTGCCAGCAGTTTAGGTCGGGCCCCAGATCAGCCCCAGCATTTT
TRBJ1-4	TRBV6-1	14	.	.	CASSVDGTNEKLFF	TGTGCCAGCAGTGTAGATGGGACAAATGAAAAACTGTTTTTT
TRBJ1-2	TRBV12-5	13	.	.	CASGLAQSYGYTF	TGTGCTAGTGGTTTGGCACAAAGCTATGGCTACACCTTC
TRBJ1-3	TRBV6-1	18	.	once	CASSEGPGSWELGNTIYF	TGTGCCAGCAGTGAAGGGCCTGGGAGTTGGGAACTTGGAAACACCATATATTTT
TRBJ2-4	TRBV18	15	.	.	CASSPRTVSLNIQYF	TGTGCCAGCTCACCACGTACAGTCTCCTTAAACATTCAGTACTTC
TRBJ2-7	TRBV27	13	TRBD1	.	CASSYNRGVEQYF	TGTGCCAGCAGTTATAACAGGGGCGTCGAGCAGTACTTC
TRBJ2-1	TRBV25-1	14	TRBD1	.	CASSIHRGQSEQFF	TGTGCCAGCAGTATCCACAGGGGGCAGAGTGAGCAGTTCTTC
TRBJ2-7	TRBV5-4	12	.	.	CASSSGFYEQYF	TGTGCCAGCAGCTCGGGTTTCTACGAGCAGTACTTC
TRBJ2-1	TRBV7-2	17	.	.	CASSFLTFGSSYNEQFF	TGTGCCAGCAGCTTCCTTACCTTTGGGAGCTCCTACAATGAGCAGTTCTTC
TRBJ2-7	TRBV29-1	13	TRBD1	.	CSVWTGLDLEQYF	TGCAGCGTCTGGACAGGGTTGGATCTGGAGCAGTACTTC
TRBJ2-7	TRBV30	12	.	.	CAWSVGGYEQYF	TGTGCCTGGAGTGTAGGGGGATACGAGCAGTACTTC
TRBJ1-2	TRBV7-8	13	.	once	CASSLGGRGTKTF	TGTGCCAGCAGCTTAGGGGGGCGCGGTACGAAAACCTTC
TRBJ1-1	TRBV5-4	14	TRBD1	once	CASSSSWTGEGAFF	TGTGCCAGCAGCTCGAGCTGGACAGGGGAGGGAGCTTTCTTT
TRBJ2-2	TRBV11-3	15	.	.	CASSLEGARTGELFF	TGTGCCAGCAGCTTAGAGGGGGCGCGGACCGGGGAGCTGTTTTTT
TRBJ2-3	TRBV6-4	14	.	.	CASSDRGRTDTQYF	TGTGCCAGCAGTGACAGGGGGAGGACCGATACGCAGTATTTT
TRBJ1-2	TRBV11-2	17	TRBD1	.	CASSPRDRGRVRYGYTF	TGTGCCAGCAGCCCCCGGGACAGGGGGCGCGTTCGCTATGGCTACACCTTC